Below, one T cell receptor (beta chain) is given with its context. This clonotype was counted many times. This clone's antigen is unknown. No clone much larger than this one lies a single base away; base qualities are absent. The junction shows trimming of 0 bases on V and 0 bases on J, plus 11 bases between the germline ends. From a lookup of the germline V gene (reference sequence), CDR1 and CDR2 are MNHEY and SMNVEV. Measured from the cysteine to the phenylalanine, the CDR3 is 16 residues long. The retained sequence is limited to the CDR3, 48 bases, with the frame set at the first base. TCR beta VDJ combination and CDR3 sequence profiling used genomic DNA as the template. An Illumina HiSeq 2000 was used for TCR repertoire sequencing. The authors' pipeline ran thus. Repertoires were assessed using TRBV/TRBJ rearrangement plots, CDR3 size and DJ length profiles, and Simpson's diversity index. The most abundant DNA sequence in the deep sequencing data was taken as the immunodominant clone. CDR3 amino acid sequences were screened for sharing across subjects and were compared with published repertoires and the VDJdb database. In-frame beta chains were kept once TCRdb had trimmed the public reads at Q25 with fastp and called clones with MiXCR. Merged by CDR3 protein, the rows form single entries marked with the most common genes and DNA. Here the V and J calls rest on TCRdb's processing, not on the authors' analysis. The sample has about 42,000 distinct CDR3 sequences on record, approximately 67% of them singletons. About 22% of the sample belongs to the ten largest clones.

These data originate in a study of CD8+CD57+ T cells in acquired aplastic anemia (dated by TCRdb to the late 2010s). Broadly, across the study: A mean of around 3.2 ug of DNA, ranging from roughly 0.2 to 27.4 ug, was extracted from sorted CD4+ and CD8+ cells. An average of around 10 million reads for CD4+ cells and around 11 million reads for CD8+ cells was obtained from healthy donor samples. The research as a whole found: Between patients and healthy controls, no significant difference in CD8+ Simpson's diversity was found (P=0.060). About 29 CD8+ CDR3 sequences were found to be shared between patients and controls, but these sequences appeared to be highly expressed in patients and within the immunodominant clones of the patients.

The study deep-sequenced TCR repertoires of sorted CD4+ and CD8+ blood T cells from severe aplastic anemia patients and healthy subjects. Ficoll-Paque density gradient centrifugation was used to isolate peripheral blood mononuclear cells. Before DNA was extracted, CD4+ and CD8+ T cells were sorted using either FACS or magnetic beads. This clonotype was obtained from a human donor in good health, serving as a control. Recombination joined TRBV27 with TRBJ1-1; no D gene call is confident. Sequenced input: sorted CD4+, CD8+, or CD8+CD57+ T cells (not recorded which) from PBMCs. The CDR3: CASSLSITVMNTEAFF. The nucleotides are TGTGCCAGCAGTTTATCGATAACAGTGATGAACACTGAAGCTTTCTTT.